The text below deals with one T cell receptor (beta chain). The target antigen is unknown. Using RNA transcripts as the source, TCR beta CDR3 regions were amplified. The HTBI primer set was used in a first-round RT-PCR of the TCR CDR3. Each CDR3 protein gets one entry after TCRdb re-called the multiplex PCR reads with MiXCR. The sample includes hundreds of thousands of distinct CDR3 sequences, 15% of them seen just once. After removal of 4 bases from V and 5 bases from J, the junction contained 8 bases not matched to a gene. CDR3 length: 15 residues. Germline V gene data show CDR1 as SGHRS and CDR2 as YFSETQ. This entry comes from a study of T cells in Graves' hyperthyroidism and ophthalmopathy. Study results and caveats: Peripheral blood also featured most of the thyroid clonotypes expanded above 0.001.

Sequenced: blood. The V gene is TRBV5-1, the J gene TRBJ1-3; 8 bases line up with TRBD1. The sequence came from a woman aged 60-75 years with Graves' ophthalmopathy. CDR3 region: CASSTQTGGRNTIYF. The CDR3 coding sequence is TGCGCCAGCAGCACTCAAACAGGGGGGAGAAACACCATATATTTT.